This T cell receptor beta chain was sequenced in a study of shared clonotypes between healthy human individuals. Looking at the study overall: Used for every donor were three CD4 naive, three CD4 memory, two CD8 naive and one CD8 memory plate. Study conclusions and caveats: Among several donors, about 5% of naive CD4 clonotypes were found in common.

Remarks on this clone: Antigen specificity is unknown.

The CDR3 length is 15 residues. CDR1 and CDR2 (germline): ENHRY, SYGVKD. Trimming removed 6 bases from V and 1 base from J, with 14 bases in between. This table comes from immunoSEQ multiplex PCR, and its TCRdb copy is limited to in-frame clones, with some not included. The table includes over a million clones, under 80% detected once. This sequence was found in a young man in good health. The rearrangement links TRBV10-3 to TRBJ2-3; tentatively, D is TRBD2 (7 bases). The specimen was memory CD4+ T cells sorted from blood. Specified subset: CD45RA-negative fraction. The CDR3 loop reads CAISGGGSRTDTQYF. Written as DNA, the CDR3 is TGTGCCATCAGCGGGGGCGGGAGCCGCACAGATACGCAGTATTTT.